This T cell receptor (beta chain) appears in the sequencing data of a study of vaccination and CD4 T cells after COVID-19. Study-wide background: For post-vaccine samples, collection took place a median about 72 days after dose two, ranging from 14 to 241.

The Oncomine TCR Beta short-read assay was applied to DNA of cultured CD4+ T cells. One entry per CDR3 protein, called by TCRdb with MiXCR from the PCR reads. Of 15,000 or so distinct CDR3 sequences in the sample, less than 60% were seen once. Germline V CDR1 and CDR2: SGHTA, FQGTGA. V gave up 5 bases and J gave up 9 bases; unmatched junction bases: 10. The CDR3 has 16 residues. Stated time point: late sampling 161 to 241 days after vaccination in a few convalescent patients. The treatment is: roughly 10-day PBMC culture with coronavirus spike peptide pools or control peptides (ViraFEST assay). With regard to this clonotype: Its antigen is undetermined.

Sequenced material: CD4+ T cells from blood, cultured in vitro, taken about 7 months after SARS-CoV-2 vaccination. The receptor was isolated from a human donor who had recovered from COVID-19. This chain uses TRBV7-3 with TRBJ2-1; the match to TRBD2 covers 13 bases. CDR3 in DNA: TGTGCCAGCAGCAAGGCGGGACTAGCGGGAACCGGTGAGCAGTTCTTC. This translates into CASSKAGLAGTGEQFF.